This T cell receptor beta chain was recovered during a study of blood T cells in healthy people across ages. Background on the study: About one barcoded beta molecule per two T cells was captured by template switching.

The V gene's germline CDR1 is SQVTM and CDR2 ANQGSEA. The CDR3 is 12 residues long. A second PCR, run for 7 to 11 cycles, used a sample-barcoded 5' primer plus a J-beta primer mix. Sequencing recovered at least 3 million CDR3-containing paired-end reads from each sample. TCRdb reanalysed the 5' RACE reads using MiXCR and keeps one entry per CDR3 protein. Here the sample spans about 830,000 distinct CDR3 sequences, roughly 60% being singletons. The TCR was taken from a man aged 30-40 years in good health. The chain uses TRBV29-1 and TRBJ2-4, with no clear D. The last part of the DNA fits TRBJ2-7 better; the J call may be wrong. Sequenced material: blood. CDR3 coding DNA: TGCAGCGTTGTGGGTCACACCTACGAGCAGTACTTC. Translated, it gives CSVVGHTYEQYF.